This T cell receptor (beta chain) was identified in a study of blood T cell repertoires in COVID-19. Trimming cost V 6 bases and J 0 bases, with 11 bases left between them. Germline lookup yields CDR1 MDHEN and CDR2 SYDVKM. This CDR3 contains 14 residues. Details on this clone: This sample also contains other DNA sequences that code for the same CDR3.

The protocol was immunoSEQ multiplex PCR, while the TCRdb copy is restricted to in-frame clones and leaves out a portion. The sample has 400,000 to 450,000 clones, roughly nine tenths seen once. Sequenced: PBMCs or T cells enriched from blood (not recorded which). This TCR derives from a man aged 30-40 years who had recovered from COVID-19. The rearrangement uses TRBV28 and TRBJ2-5; D perhaps matches TRBD1 (5 bases). In DNA, the CDR3 is TGTGCCAGCAGCCTATGGACAAACCAAGAGACCCAGTACTTC. Amino acid sequence: CASSLWTNQETQYF.